This TCR beta chain was recovered during a study of blood T cells in healthy people across ages. The second PCR ran roughly 7 to 11 cycles with a sample-barcoded 5' primer and J-beta primers. TCRdb analysed the 5' RACE reads with MiXCR anew, one entry per CDR3 protein. Of approximately 1.5 million distinct CDR3 sequences listed, roughly 43% were seen once; the top ten hold roughly 3.7%. As regards this clonotype: Its antigen is unknown.

General observations from the study: Per million T cells, TCR beta diversity dropped about linearly as age rose.

This receptor was taken from a woman between 18 and 29 years old in good health. The sample was blood.

The CDR3 spells CASSYRFSPVEQYF. In DNA, the CDR3 is TGCGCCAGCAGCTACAGATTTTCCCCAGTCGAGCAGTACTTC. The chain recombines TRBV5-1 with TRBJ2-7; no reliable D call. The V gene's germline CDR1 is SGHRS and CDR2 YFSETQ. V was shortened by 3 bases and J by 6 bases, with 16 bases between the two germline ends. This CDR3 contains 14 residues.